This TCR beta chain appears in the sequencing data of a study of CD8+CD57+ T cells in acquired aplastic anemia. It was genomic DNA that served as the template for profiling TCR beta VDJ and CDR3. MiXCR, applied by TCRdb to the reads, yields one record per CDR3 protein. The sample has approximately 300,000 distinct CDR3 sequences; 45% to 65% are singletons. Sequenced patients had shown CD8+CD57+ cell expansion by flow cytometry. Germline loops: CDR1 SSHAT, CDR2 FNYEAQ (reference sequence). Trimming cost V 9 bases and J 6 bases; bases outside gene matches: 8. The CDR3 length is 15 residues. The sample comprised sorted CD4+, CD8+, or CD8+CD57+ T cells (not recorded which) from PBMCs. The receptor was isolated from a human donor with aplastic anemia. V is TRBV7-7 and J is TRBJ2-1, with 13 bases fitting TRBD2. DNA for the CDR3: TGTGCCAGAAGCGTAGGGACTAGCGGGATCAATGAGCAGTTCTTC. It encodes CARSVGTSGINEQFF. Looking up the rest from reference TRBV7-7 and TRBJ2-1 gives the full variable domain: GAGVSQSPRYKVTKRGQDVTLRCDPISSHATLYWYQQALGQGPEFLTYFNYEAQPDKSGLPSDRFSAERPEGSISTLTIQRTEQRDSAMYRCARSVGTSGINEQFFGPGTRLTVL.